This passage covers 3 T cell receptor beta chains from one sample sequenced in a study of blood T cell repertoires in COVID-19. TCRdb's table, derived via immunoSEQ multiplex PCR, lists solely in-frame clones and lacks some. The table lists approximately 360,000 clones, 85% to 90% of them singletons. The sequenced material came from peripheral blood. The source is a man aged 18 to 30 with active or convalescent COVID-19.

This chain connects TRBV4-3 to TRBJ1-2; TRBD1 matches 8 bases. J gave up 8 bases and V 0 bases, and 8 bases lay outside the gene matches. Germline lookup yields CDR1 LGHNA and CDR2 YSLEER. This CDR3 is built from 15 residues. Here the CDR3 reads CASSQDHQGAGGYTF. The CDR3 nucleotides read TGCGCCAGCAGCCAAGATCATCAGGGGGCAGGAGGCTACACCTTC.

This chain joins TRBV5-1 and TRBJ2-7, with a possible D match to TRBD2 (6 bases). V was cut by 3 bases and J by 4 bases, with 20 bases left in between. The CDR3 consists of 16 residues. The V gene's germline CDR1 is SGHRS and CDR2 YFSETQ. The CDR3 region is CASSSQSGTRHYEQYF. CDR3 nucleotide sequence: TGCGCCAGCAGCTCGCAGTCCGGGACTCGCCATTACGAGCAGTACTTC.

DNA for the CDR3: TGTGCCAGCAGTCCGACTCCTGTATATGAGCAGTTCTTC. It specifies CASSPTPVYEQFF. V is TRBV6-4 and J is TRBJ2-1; no clear D gene. Trimming stripped 5 bases from V and 8 bases from J, with 13 bases between. This CDR3 spans 13 amino acids. Germline CDR1 reads MRHNA; CDR2 reads SNTAGT.